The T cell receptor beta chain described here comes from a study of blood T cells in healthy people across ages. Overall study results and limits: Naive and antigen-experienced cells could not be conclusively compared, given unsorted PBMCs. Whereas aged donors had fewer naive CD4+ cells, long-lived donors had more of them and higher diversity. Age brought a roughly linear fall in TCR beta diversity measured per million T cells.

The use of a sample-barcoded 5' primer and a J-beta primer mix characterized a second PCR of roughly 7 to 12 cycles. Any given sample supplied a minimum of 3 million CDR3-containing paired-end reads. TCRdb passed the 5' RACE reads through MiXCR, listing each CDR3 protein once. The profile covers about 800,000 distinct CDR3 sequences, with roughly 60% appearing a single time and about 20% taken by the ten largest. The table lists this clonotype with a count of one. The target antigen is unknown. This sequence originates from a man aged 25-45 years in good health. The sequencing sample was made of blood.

CDR3 nucleotide sequence: TGTGCCAGCAGCCATACCATTGGGGACAGGGGGCCAGATACGCAGTATTTT. Translation: CASSHTIGDRGPDTQYF. The rearrangement links TRBV21-1 to TRBJ2-3; TRBD1 is the table's D call and was not checked against the DNA. TRBV21-1 is an annotated pseudogene. The CDR3 sequence is 17 residues long.